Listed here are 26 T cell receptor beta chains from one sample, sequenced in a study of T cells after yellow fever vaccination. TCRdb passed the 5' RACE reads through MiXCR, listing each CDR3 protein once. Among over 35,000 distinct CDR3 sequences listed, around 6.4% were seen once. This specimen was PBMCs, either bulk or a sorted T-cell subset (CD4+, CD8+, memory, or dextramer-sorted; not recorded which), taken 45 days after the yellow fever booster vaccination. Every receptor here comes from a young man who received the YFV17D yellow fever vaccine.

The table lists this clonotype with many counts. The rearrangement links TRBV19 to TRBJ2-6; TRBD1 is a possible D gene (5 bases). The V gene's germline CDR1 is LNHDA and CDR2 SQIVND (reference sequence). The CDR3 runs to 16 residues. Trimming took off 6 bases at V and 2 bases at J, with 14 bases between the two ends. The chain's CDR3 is CASRFFQGAGANVLTF. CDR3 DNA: TGTGCCAGTAGATTCTTCCAGGGTGCTGGGGCCAACGTCCTGACTTTC.

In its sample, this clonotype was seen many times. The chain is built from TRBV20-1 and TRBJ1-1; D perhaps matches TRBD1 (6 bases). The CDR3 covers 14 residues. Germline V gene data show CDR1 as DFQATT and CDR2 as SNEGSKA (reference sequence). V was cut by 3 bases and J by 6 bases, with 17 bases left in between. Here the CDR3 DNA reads TGCAGTGCTAGTTTTAGGGACATTCGCGCTGAAGCTTTCTTT. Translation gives CSASFRDIRAEAFF.

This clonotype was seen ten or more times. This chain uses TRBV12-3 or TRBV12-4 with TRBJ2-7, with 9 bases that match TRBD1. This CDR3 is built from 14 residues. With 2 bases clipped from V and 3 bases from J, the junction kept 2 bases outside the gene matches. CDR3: CASSLRQGGYEQYF. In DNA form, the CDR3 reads TGTGCCAGCAGTTTACGACAGGGGGGCTACGAGCAGTACTTC.

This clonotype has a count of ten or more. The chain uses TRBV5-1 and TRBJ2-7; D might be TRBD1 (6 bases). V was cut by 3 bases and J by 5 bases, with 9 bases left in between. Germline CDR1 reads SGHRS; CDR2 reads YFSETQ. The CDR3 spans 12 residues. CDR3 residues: CASSSTGNEQYF. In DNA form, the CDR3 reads TGCGCCAGCAGCTCTACAGGGAACGAGCAGTACTTC.

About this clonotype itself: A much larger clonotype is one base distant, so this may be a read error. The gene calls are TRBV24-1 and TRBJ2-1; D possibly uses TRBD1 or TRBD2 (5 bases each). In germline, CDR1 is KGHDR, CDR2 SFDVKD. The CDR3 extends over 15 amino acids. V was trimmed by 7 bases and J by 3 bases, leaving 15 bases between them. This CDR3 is CATRSWGSFYNEQFF. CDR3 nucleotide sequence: TGTGCCACCAGATCGTGGGGGAGCTTCTACAATGAGCAGTTCTTC.

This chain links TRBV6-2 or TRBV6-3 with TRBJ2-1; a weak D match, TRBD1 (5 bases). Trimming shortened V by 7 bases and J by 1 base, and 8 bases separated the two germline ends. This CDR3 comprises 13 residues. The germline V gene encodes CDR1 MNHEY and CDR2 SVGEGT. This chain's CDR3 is CASKPGSYNEQFF. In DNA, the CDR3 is TGTGCCAGCAAGCCAGGGTCCTACAATGAGCAGTTCTTC.

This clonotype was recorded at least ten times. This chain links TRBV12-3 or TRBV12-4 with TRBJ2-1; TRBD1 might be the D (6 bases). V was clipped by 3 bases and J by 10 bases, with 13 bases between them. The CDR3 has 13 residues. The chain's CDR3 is CASSFRSGGEQFF. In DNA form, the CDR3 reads TGTGCCAGCAGTTTCCGGTCTGGGGGCGAGCAGTTCTTC.

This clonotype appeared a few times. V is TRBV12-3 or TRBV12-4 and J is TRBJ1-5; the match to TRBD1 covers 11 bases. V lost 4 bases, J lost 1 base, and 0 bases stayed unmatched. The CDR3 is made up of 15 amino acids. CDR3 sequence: CASSWDRGSNQPQHF. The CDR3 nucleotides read TGTGCCAGCAGTTGGGACAGGGGGAGCAATCAGCCCCAGCATTTT.

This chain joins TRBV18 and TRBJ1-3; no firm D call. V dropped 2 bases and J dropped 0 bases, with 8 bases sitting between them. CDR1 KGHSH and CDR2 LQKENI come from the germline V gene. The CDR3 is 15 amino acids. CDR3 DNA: TGTGCCAGCTCACCAATCCGCGACTCTGGAAACACCATATATTTT. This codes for CASSPIRDSGNTIYF.

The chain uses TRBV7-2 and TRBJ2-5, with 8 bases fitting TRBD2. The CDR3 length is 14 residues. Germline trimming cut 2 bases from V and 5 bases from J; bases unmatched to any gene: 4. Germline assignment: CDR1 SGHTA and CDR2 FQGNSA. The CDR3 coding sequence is TGTGCCAGCAGCTTACATAGCGGGAAGGAGACCCAGTACTTC. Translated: CASSLHSGKETQYF.

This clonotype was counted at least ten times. The CDR3 reads CASGPGNQPQHF. The DNA of the CDR3 is TGTGCCAGCGGACCGGGTAATCAGCCCCAGCATTTT. The rearrangement uses TRBV7-2 and TRBJ1-5; the D is unclear. This CDR3 region has 12 residues. Trimming cost V 8 bases and J 4 bases, with 9 bases left between them. The germline V gene encodes CDR1 SGHTA and CDR2 FQGNSA.

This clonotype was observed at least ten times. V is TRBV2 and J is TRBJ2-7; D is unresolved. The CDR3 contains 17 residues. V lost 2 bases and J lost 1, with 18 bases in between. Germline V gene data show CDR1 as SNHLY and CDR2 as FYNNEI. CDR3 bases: TGTGCCAGCAGTGAAATGCTCTCAGTGGGTAGGTCCTACGAGCAGTACTTC. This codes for CASSEMLSVGRSYEQYF.

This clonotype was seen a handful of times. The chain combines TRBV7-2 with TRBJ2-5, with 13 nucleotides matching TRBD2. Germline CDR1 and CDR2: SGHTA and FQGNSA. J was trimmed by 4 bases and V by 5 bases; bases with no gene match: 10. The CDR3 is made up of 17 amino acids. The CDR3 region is CASSPLRLAGGRETQYF. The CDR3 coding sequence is TGTGCCAGCAGCCCACTGAGACTAGCGGGAGGAAGAGAGACCCAGTACTTC.

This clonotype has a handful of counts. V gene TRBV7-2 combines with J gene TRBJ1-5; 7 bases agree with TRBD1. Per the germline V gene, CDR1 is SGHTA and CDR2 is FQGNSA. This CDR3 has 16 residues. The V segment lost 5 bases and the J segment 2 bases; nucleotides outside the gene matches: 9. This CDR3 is CASSPRLTGGNQPQHF. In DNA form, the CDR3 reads TGTGCCAGCAGCCCCAGACTCACAGGGGGCAATCAGCCCCAGCATTTT.

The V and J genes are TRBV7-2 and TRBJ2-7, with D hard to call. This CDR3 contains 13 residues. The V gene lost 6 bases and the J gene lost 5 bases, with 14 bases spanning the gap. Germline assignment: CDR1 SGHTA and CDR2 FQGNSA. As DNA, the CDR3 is TGTGCCAGCAGGAAGGCAGGTACCCACGAGCAGTACTTC. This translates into CASRKAGTHEQYF.

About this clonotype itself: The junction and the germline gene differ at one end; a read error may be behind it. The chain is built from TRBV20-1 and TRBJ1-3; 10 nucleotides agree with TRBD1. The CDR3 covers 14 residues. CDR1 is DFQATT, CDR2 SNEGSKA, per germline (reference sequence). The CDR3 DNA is TGCAGTGCTGGGGACAGGGGAGCTGGAAACGCCATATATTTT. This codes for CSAGDRGAGNAIYF.

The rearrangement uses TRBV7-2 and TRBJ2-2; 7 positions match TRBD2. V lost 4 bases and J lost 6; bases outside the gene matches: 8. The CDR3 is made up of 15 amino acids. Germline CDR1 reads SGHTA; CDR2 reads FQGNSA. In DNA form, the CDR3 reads TGTGCCAGCAGCTACACCCTCGCGGGAGCCGGGGAGCTGTTTTTT. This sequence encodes CASSYTLAGAGELFF.

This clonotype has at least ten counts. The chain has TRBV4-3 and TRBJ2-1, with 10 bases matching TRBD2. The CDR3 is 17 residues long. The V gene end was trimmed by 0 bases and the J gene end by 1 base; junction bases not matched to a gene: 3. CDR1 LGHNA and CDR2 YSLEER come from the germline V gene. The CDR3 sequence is CASSQDTSGTSYNEQFF. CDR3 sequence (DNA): TGCGCCAGCAGCCAAGATACTAGCGGGACATCCTACAATGAGCAGTTCTTC.

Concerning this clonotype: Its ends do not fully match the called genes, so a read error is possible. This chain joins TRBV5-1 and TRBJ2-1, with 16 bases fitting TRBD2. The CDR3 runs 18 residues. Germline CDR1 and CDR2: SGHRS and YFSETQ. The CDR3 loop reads CASRLEGLAGGMGNEQFF. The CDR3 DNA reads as TGCGCCAGCAGATTGGAGGGACTAGCGGGAGGGATGGGCAATGAGCAGTTCTTC.

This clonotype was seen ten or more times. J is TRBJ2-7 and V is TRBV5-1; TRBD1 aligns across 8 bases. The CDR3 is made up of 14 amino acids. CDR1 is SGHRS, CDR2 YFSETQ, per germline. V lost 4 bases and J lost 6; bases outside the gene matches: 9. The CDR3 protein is CASSTGQDPFEQYF. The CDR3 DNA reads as TGCGCCAGCAGCACGGGACAGGACCCGTTCGAGCAGTACTTC.

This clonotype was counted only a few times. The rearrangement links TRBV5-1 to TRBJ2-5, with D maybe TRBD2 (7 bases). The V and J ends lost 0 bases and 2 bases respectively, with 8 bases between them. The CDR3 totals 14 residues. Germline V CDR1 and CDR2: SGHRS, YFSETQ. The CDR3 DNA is TGCGCCAGCAGCTTGGAGGGGGGGCAAGAGACCCAGTACTTC. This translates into CASSLEGGQETQYF.

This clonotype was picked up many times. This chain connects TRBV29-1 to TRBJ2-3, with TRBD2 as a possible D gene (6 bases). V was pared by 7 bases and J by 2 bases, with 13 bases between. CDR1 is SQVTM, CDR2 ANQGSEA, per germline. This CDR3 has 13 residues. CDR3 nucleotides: TGCAGCGCCCTTAGCGGAGTCACAGATACGCAGTATTTT. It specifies CSALSGVTDTQYF.

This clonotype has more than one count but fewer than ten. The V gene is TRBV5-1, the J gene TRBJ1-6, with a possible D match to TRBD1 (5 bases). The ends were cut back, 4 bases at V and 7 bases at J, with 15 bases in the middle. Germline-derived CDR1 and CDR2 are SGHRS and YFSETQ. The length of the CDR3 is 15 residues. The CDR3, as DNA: TGCGCCAGCAGCGGAGGACATCCGGGCAATTCACCCCTCCACTTT. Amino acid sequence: CASSGGHPGNSPLHF.

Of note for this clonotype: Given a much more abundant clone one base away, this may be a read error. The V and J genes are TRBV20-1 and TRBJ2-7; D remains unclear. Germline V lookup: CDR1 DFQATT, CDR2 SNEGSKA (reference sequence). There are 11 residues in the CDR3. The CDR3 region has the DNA TGCAGTGCTAGAGGCCGCTACGAGCAGAACTTC. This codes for CSARGRYEQNF.

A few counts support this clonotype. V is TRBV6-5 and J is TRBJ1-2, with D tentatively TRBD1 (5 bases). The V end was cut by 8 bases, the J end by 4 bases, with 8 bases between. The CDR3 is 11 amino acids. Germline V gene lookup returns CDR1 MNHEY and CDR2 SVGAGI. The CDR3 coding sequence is TGTGCCAGCTTGGGGCCCTATGGCTACACCTTC. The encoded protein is CASLGPYGYTF.

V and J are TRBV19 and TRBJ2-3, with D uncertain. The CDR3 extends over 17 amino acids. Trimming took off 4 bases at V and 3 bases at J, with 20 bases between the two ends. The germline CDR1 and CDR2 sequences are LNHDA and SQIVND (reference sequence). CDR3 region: CASSTRFRVPQTDTQYF. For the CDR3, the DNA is TGTGCCAGTAGTACCAGGTTTCGAGTGCCCCAAACAGATACGCAGTATTTT. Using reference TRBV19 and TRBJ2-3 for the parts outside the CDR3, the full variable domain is DGGITQSPKYLFRKEGQNVTLSCEQNLNHDAMYWYRQDPGQGLRLIYYSQIVNDFQKGDIAEGYSVSREKKESFPLTVTSAQKNPTAFYLCASSTRFRVPQTDTQYFGPGTRLTVL.